One and the same sample provided the 22 T cell receptor beta chains below, sequenced in a study of pediatric ulcerative colitis (dated by TCRdb to between 2018 and 2021). One to two pinch biopsies were taken from the rectum for research during colonoscopy. Libraries were constructed by the immunoSEQ multiplex PCR assay. As stored in TCRdb, this immuneACCESS dataset retains in-frame rearrangements with V and J assigned. A fraction of the clones does not appear; measured against another copy, unresolved V genes explain less than half of the discrepancy, and the remainder lacks a known reason. The sample has over 10,000 clones on record, about 74% of them singletons. Roughly 4.5% of the sample is held by the ten biggest clonotypes. The specimen was gut tissue. The receptors were gathered from a boy between 10 and 17 years old who was a control in a study of pediatric ulcerative colitis.

The chain links TRBV6-4 to TRBJ1-1; 8 bases match TRBD1. V dropped 6 bases and J dropped 1; count of bases not matched to a gene: 4. The CDR3 covers 14 residues. Germline loops: CDR1 MRHNA, CDR2 SNTAGT. DNA of the CDR3: TGTGCCAGCAGGAGGGACAGGCAGAACACTGAAGCTTTCTTT. It encodes CASRRDRQNTEAFF.

The chain combines TRBV5-1 with TRBJ2-5; 8 bases line up with TRBD2. V was pared by 0 bases and J by 5 bases, with 6 bases of the junction left unmatched. This CDR3 has 15 amino acids. The germline CDR1 and CDR2 sequences are SGHRS and YFSETQ. The CDR3 DNA is TGCGCCAGCAGCTTGGCGGGAGGGAGAGGCGAGACCCAGTACTTC. It is translated as CASSLAGGRGETQYF.

The V call is TRBV11-2, the J call TRBJ2-1; perhaps TRBD1 as D (8 bases). This CDR3 is 18 amino acids long. The V gene's germline CDR1 is SGHAT and CDR2 FQNNGV. V lost 5 bases and J 7 bases, leaving 27 bases between the germline ends. The chain's CDR3 is CASSVRLAGGGGGNEQFF. The CDR3 DNA sequence: TGTGCCAGCAGCGTTAGGCTCGCAGGGGGCGGCGGGGGAAATGAGCAGTTCTTC.

This rearrangement joins TRBV7-3 to TRBJ1-1, with a tentative D call TRBD1 (6 bases). The V end lost 5 bases, the J end lost 8 bases, and 15 bases lay between the germline ends. This CDR3 has 13 residues. Germline V gives CDR1 SGHTA, CDR2 FQGTGA. This chain's CDR3 is CASSPQGGFEAFF. For the CDR3, the DNA is TGTGCCAGCAGCCCTCAAGGGGGATTCGAAGCTTTCTTT.

This clone turned up a few times. The chain is built from TRBV21-1 and TRBJ2-2; no DNA check was done on the table's D call, TRBD2. TRBV21-1 is a known pseudogene. The CDR3 extends over 17 amino acids. The CDR3 region has the DNA TGTGCCAGCAGCAAAGGCGGAAGCGGGAATAACACCGGGGAGCTGTTTTTT. Its translation: CASSKGGSGNNTGELFF.

The V gene is TRBV9, the J gene TRBJ1-1; the match to TRBD1 covers 7 bases. Germline CDR1 SGDLS, CDR2 YYNGEE. J gave up 4 bases and V 2 bases, and 5 bases lay outside the gene matches. The CDR3 is 14 amino acids. The CDR3 DNA is TGTGCCAGCAGCGTTTCCCCAGGGGGCACTGAAGCTTTCTTT. Residues: CASSVSPGGTEAFF. Full variable domain (outside the CDR3, taken from reference TRBV9 and TRBJ1-1): DSGVTQTPKHLITATGQRVTLRCSPRSGDLSVYWYQQSLDQGLQFLIQYYNGEERAKGNILERFSAQQFPDLHSELNLSSLELGDSALYFCASSVSPGGTEAFFGQGTRLTVV.

The chain employs TRBV9 and TRBJ2-2; TRBD1 agrees at 8 bases. After removal of 3 bases from V and 2 bases from J, the junction contained 6 bases not matched to a gene. Germline V CDR1 and CDR2: SGDLS, YYNGEE. This CDR3 spans 16 amino acids. The CDR3 DNA follows: TGTGCCAGCAGCGCCCGGGACAGGCCTAACACCGGGGAGCTGTTTTTT. Translation: CASSARDRPNTGELFF.

This chain uses TRBV2 with TRBJ2-1; possible D gene TRBD2, 6 bases. The CDR3 is 14 residues long. Germline V gene data show CDR1 as SNHLY and CDR2 as FYNNEI. Trimming took off 6 bases at V and 5 bases at J, with 14 bases between the two ends. CDR3 residues: CASRTGTENNEQFF. In nucleotides, the CDR3 is TGTGCCAGCAGGACCGGGACTGAGAACAATGAGCAGTTCTTC.

The V call is TRBV15, the J call TRBJ2-1; 7 positions agree with TRBD2. The V gene end was trimmed by 1 base and the J gene end by 2 bases; junction bases not matched to a gene: 2. CDR1 is LNHNV, CDR2 YYDKDF, per germline (reference sequence). This CDR3 comprises 15 residues. CDR3 amino acids: CATSRGGGAYNEQFF. CDR3 bases: TGTGCCACCAGCAGAGGGGGAGGGGCCTACAATGAGCAGTTCTTC.

V usage is TRBV11-3 and J usage is TRBJ2-7; 7 nucleotides match TRBD1. With 8 bases clipped from V and 9 bases from J, the junction kept 10 bases outside the gene matches. CDR3 size: 12 residues. The germline gives CDR1 SGHNT, CDR2 YENEEA. The CDR3 is CASGGQKVGQYV. The CDR3 DNA reads TGTGCCAGCGGGGGACAGAAGGTAGGGCAGTACGTC.

The sample holds a few counts of this clone. The chain couples TRBV10-3 to TRBJ1-2, with 7 bases matching TRBD1. CDR1 and CDR2 (germline): ENHRY, SYGVKD. This CDR3 is 15 amino acids long. The V and J ends lost 5 bases and 4 bases, in that order; junction bases with no gene match: 10. CDR3 loop: CAISPTGARGYGYTF. CDR3 coding DNA: TGTGCCATCAGTCCTACAGGGGCCAGGGGCTATGGCTACACCTTC.

This clone showed up just once. The rearrangement links TRBV5-1 to TRBJ2-2, with 8 bases fitting TRBD2. V lost 3 bases and J lost 3; bases outside the gene matches: 7. Germline V gene sequence: CDR1 SGHRS, CDR2 YFSETQ. The CDR3 runs 16 residues. The CDR3 sequence: CASSSPPGRDTGELFF. The DNA for the CDR3 is TGCGCCAGCAGCTCCCCCCCCGGGAGGGACACCGGGGAGCTGTTTTTT.

The V and J genes are TRBV4-1 and TRBJ1-5; D is unresolved. V dropped 1 base and J dropped 0 bases, with 7 bases sitting between them. The germline gives CDR1 MGHRA, CDR2 YSYEKL. The CDR3 has 15 amino acids. In nucleotides, the CDR3 is TGCGCCAGCAGCCAAGGCCAGACTAGCAATCAGCCCCAGCATTTT. Translated: CASSQGQTSNQPQHF.

This rearrangement joins TRBV2 to TRBJ2-1; D is unresolved. Germline V gene sequence: CDR1 SNHLY, CDR2 FYNNEI. This CDR3 has 15 residues. Deletions cut 2 bases from V and 3 bases from J, with 11 bases between. Here the CDR3 DNA reads TGTGCCAGCAGTGAAATAACTGTCAACTACAATGAGCAGTTCTTC. This encodes CASSEITVNYNEQFF.

This clone was counted once. The V gene is TRBV6-5, the J gene TRBJ2-7; 10 bases fit TRBD1. V gave up 5 bases and J gave up 6 bases; unmatched junction bases: 1. The CDR3 spans 12 residues. Germline CDR1 is MNHEY and CDR2 is SVGAGI. CDR3: CASSRTGGEQYF. In DNA form, the CDR3 reads TGTGCCAGCAGTCGGACAGGGGGCGAGCAGTACTTC.

The V gene is TRBV10-1, the J gene TRBJ2-1; D unresolved. Deletions cut 4 bases from V and 7 bases from J, with 11 bases between. CDR3 size: 13 residues. Germline V gene sequence: CDR1 WNHNN, CDR2 SYGVQD (reference sequence). The CDR3 region has the DNA TGCGCCAGCAGTGCCCAAAGAATGAATGAGCAGTTCTTC. Residues: CASSAQRMNEQFF.

V is TRBV4-2 and J is TRBJ2-1, with D maybe TRBD2 (6 bases). Trimming took off 4 bases at V and 3 bases at J, with 13 bases between the two ends. This CDR3 contains 15 residues. Looked up from germline, CDR1 is LGHNA and CDR2 is YNFKEQ. DNA for the CDR3: TGTGCCAGCAGCCTTGAGCGGGTGCGCTACAATGAGCAGTTCTTC. Translation gives CASSLERVRYNEQFF.

CDR3 DNA sequence: TGTGCCACCAGTCCCGGGACTAGGAGGACCGGGGAGCTGTTTTTT. Amino acid sequence: CATSPGTRRTGELFF. V gene TRBV15 combines with J gene TRBJ2-2, with 8 bases lining up with TRBD2. Germline V gives CDR1 LNHNV, CDR2 YYDKDF (reference sequence). This CDR3 is built from 15 residues. With V trimmed by 6 bases and J by 5 bases, 8 bases remained unmatched. Based on the CDR3 plus reference TRBV15 and TRBJ2-2, the full variable domain is DAMVIQNPRYQVTQFGKPVTLSCSQTLNHNVMYWYQQKSSQAPKLLFHYYDKDFNNEADTPDNFQSRRPNTSFCFLDIRSPGLGDTAMYLCATSPGTRRTGELFFGEGSRLTVL.

This chain joins TRBV6-5 and TRBJ2-7; 9 nucleotides line up with TRBD1. The ends lost 5 bases at V and 0 bases at J; junction bases unmatched: 2. The length of the CDR3 is 14 residues. The V gene's germline CDR1 is MNHEY and CDR2 SVGAGI. CDR3 amino acids: CASSRDRVSYEQYF. The CDR3 nucleotides read TGTGCCAGCAGTCGGGACAGGGTCTCCTACGAGCAGTACTTC.

The chain links TRBV4-1 to TRBJ2-1; either TRBD1 or TRBD2 may fit D (6 bases each). From germline, CDR1 is MGHRA and CDR2 YSYEKL. Trimming stripped 1 base from V and 6 bases from J, with 13 bases between. This CDR3 contains 15 residues. The CDR3 reads CASSQGGARGNEQFF. CDR3 nucleotide sequence: TGCGCCAGCAGCCAAGGGGGGGCGCGTGGCAATGAGCAGTTCTTC.

The rearrangement joins TRBV9 to TRBJ2-7; TRBD2 is a possible D gene (5 bases). The CDR3 runs to 18 residues. V was cut by 1 base and J by 0 bases, with 20 bases left in between. Germline CDR1 and CDR2: SGDLS and YYNGEE. CDR3 bases: TGTGCCAGCAGCGTACGTGAAGCGGTACCGCGAAGCTCCTACGAGCAGTACGTC. Amino acid sequence: CASSVREAVPRSSYEQYV.

This clone was detected once. The chain uses TRBV5-4 and TRBJ1-4; D is ambiguous. Trimming took 1 base from V and 7 from J, leaving 11 bases between them. The CDR3 runs to 14 residues. The germline gives CDR1 SGHNT, CDR2 YYREEE (reference sequence). CDR3 bases: TGTGCCAGCAGCTTGCGGGGAGGAGGTGAAAAACTGTTTTTT. Protein product: CASSLRGGGEKLFF. Together with reference TRBV5-4 and TRBJ1-4, the CDR3 gives the full variable domain: ETGVTQSPTHLIKTRGQQVTLRCSSQSGHNTVSWYQQALGQGPQFIFQYYREEENGRGNFPPRFSGLQFPNYSSELNVNALELDDSALYLCASSLRGGGEKLFFGSGTQLSVL.